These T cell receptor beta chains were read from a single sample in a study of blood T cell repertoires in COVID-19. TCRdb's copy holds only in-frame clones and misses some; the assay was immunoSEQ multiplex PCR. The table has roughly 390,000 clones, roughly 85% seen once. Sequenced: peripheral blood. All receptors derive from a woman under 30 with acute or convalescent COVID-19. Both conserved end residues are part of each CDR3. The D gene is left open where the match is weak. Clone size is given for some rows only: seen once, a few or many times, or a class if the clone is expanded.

CDR3: CASSQEVGLGGETQYF
DNA: TGCGCCAGCAGCCAAGAAGTTGGCTTAGGAGGAGAGACCCAGTACTTC
length: 16
size: .
D: .
V: TRBV4-1
J: TRBJ2-5

CDR3: CASSLAVRTGGGELFF
DNA: TGTGCCAGCAGCTTGGCCGTTCGGACAGGGGGCGGGGAGCTGTTTTTT
length: 16
size: .
D: TRBD1
V: TRBV5-4
J: TRBJ2-2

CDR3: CASSLDQGMDGYTF
DNA: TGCGCCAGCAGCTTGGACCAGGGAATGGATGGCTACACCTTC
length: 14
size: .
D: .
V: TRBV5-1
J: TRBJ1-2

CDR3: CASSFLSGGETQYF
DNA: TGTGCCAGCAGCTTCCTATCAGGGGGAGAGACCCAGTACTTC
length: 14
size: .
D: TRBD1
V: TRBV7-9
J: TRBJ2-5

CDR3: CASSLQVANYGYTF
DNA: TGCGCCAGCAGCTTGCAGGTAGCTAACTATGGCTACACCTTC
length: 14
size: .
D: .
V: TRBV5-1
J: TRBJ1-2

CDR3: CAISAGPGLKQYF
DNA: TGTGCCATCAGCGCGGGCCCGGGTCTAAAGCAGTACTTC
length: 13
size: .
D: .
V: TRBV10-3
J: TRBJ2-7

CDR3: CASIGEEGGKKTEAFF
DNA: TGCGCCAGCATAGGGGAGGAAGGGGGCAAGAAGACTGAAGCTTTCTTT
length: 16
size: .
D: TRBD1
V: TRBV10-1
J: TRBJ1-1

CDR3: CARKAGTYNSPLHF
DNA: TGTGCCAGAAAGGCAGGGACCTATAATTCACCCCTCCACTTT
length: 14
size: .
D: .
V: TRBV5-3
J: TRBJ1-6

CDR3: CASSLGTTYEQYF
DNA: TGTGCCAGCAGCCTGGGGACTACCTACGAGCAGTACTTC
length: 13
size: once
D: TRBD2
V: TRBV11-2
J: TRBJ2-7

CDR3: CASSLIPGQGSMNTEAFF
DNA: TGCGCCAGCAGCTTGATCCCGGGACAGGGTTCAATGAACACTGAAGCTTTCTTT
length: 18
size: .
D: TRBD1
V: TRBV5-1
J: TRBJ1-1

CDR3: CASSLRGGSNQPQHF
DNA: TGCGCCAGCAGCCTCCGTGGCGGTAGCAATCAGCCCCAGCATTTT
length: 15
size: .
D: .
V: TRBV4-1
J: TRBJ1-5

CDR3: CASSIGGARTMTYEQYF
DNA: TGTGCCAGTAGTATAGGTGGGGCAAGGACGATGACCTACGAGCAGTACTTC
length: 17
size: .
D: .
V: TRBV19
J: TRBJ2-7

CDR3: CASSYFQGTGELFF
DNA: TGTGCCAGCAGTTATTTTCAGGGCACCGGGGAGCTGTTTTTT
length: 14
size: .
D: .
V: TRBV6-5
J: TRBJ2-2

CDR3: CASSEREVGNQPQHF
DNA: TGTGCCAGCAGCGAACGGGAGGTTGGCAATCAGCCCCAGCATTTT
length: 15
size: .
D: .
V: TRBV2
J: TRBJ1-5

CDR3: CASSRLGTSIQYF
DNA: TGTGCCAGCAGCCGACTTGGGACATCCATTCAGTACTTC
length: 13
size: once
D: .
V: TRBV5-6
J: TRBJ2-4

CDR3: CASSFSLAGGYTF
DNA: TGTGCCAGCAGTTTTAGTCTGGCGGGAGGCTACACCTTC
length: 13
size: .
D: .
V: TRBV27
J: TRBJ1-2

CDR3: CASSEELAGVEQYF
DNA: TGTGCCAGCAGTGAAGAGCTAGCGGGAGTCGAGCAGTACTTC
length: 14
size: .
D: TRBD2
V: TRBV6-1
J: TRBJ2-7

CDR3: CASSFLSGNTIYF
DNA: TGTGCCAGCAGTTTTCTCTCTGGAAACACCATATATTTT
length: 13
size: .
D: .
V: TRBV12-3/TRBV12-4
J: TRBJ1-3

CDR3: CATSRRTGLNTEAFF
DNA: TGTGCCACCAGTCGCCGGACAGGCCTGAACACTGAAGCTTTCTTT
length: 15
size: .
D: TRBD1
V: TRBV24-1
J: TRBJ1-1

CDR3: CASSQAGGTEAFF
DNA: TGTGCCAGCAGCCAAGCCGGGGGCACTGAAGCTTTCTTT
length: 13
size: .
D: .
V: TRBV3-1/TRBV3-2
J: TRBJ1-1

CDR3: CATRGTGSPNEKLFF
DNA: TGTGCCACCAGGGGTACAGGTTCCCCTAATGAAAAACTGTTTTTT
length: 15
size: once
D: .
V: TRBV15
J: TRBJ1-4

CDR3: CASSRQLPFYEQYF
DNA: TGTGCCAGCAGCCGTCAACTGCCCTTTTACGAGCAGTACTTC
length: 14
size: .
D: .
V: TRBV6-6
J: TRBJ2-7

CDR3: CAWSAFSGAYNEQFF
DNA: TGTGCCTGGAGTGCCTTTAGCGGGGCTTACAATGAGCAGTTCTTC
length: 15
size: .
D: TRBD2
V: TRBV30
J: TRBJ2-1

CDR3: CASSFSGQGFGNTIYF
DNA: TGTGCCAGCAGCTTTAGTGGACAGGGCTTTGGAAACACCATATATTTT
length: 16
size: .
D: TRBD1
V: TRBV11-2
J: TRBJ1-3

CDR3: CASSTAVGQGGGNTIYF
DNA: TGTGCCAGCAGTACCGCCGTGGGACAGGGGGGGGGAAACACCATATATTTT
length: 17
size: few
D: TRBD1
V: TRBV28
J: TRBJ1-3

CDR3: CASSERQPFTEAFF
DNA: TGTGCCAGCAGTGAACGACAGCCCTTCACTGAAGCTTTCTTT
length: 14
size: once
D: .
V: TRBV25-1
J: TRBJ1-1

CDR3: CASTTRLATLYPPAFF
DNA: TGTGCCAGTACCACGCGGTTAGCGACCTTGTACCCGCCAGCTTTCTTT
length: 16
size: .
D: .
V: TRBV19
J: TRBJ1-1